The 21 T cell receptor beta chains below come from one sample, sequenced in a study of blood T cell repertoires in COVID-19. Using immunoSEQ multiplex PCR, the repertoire was profiled, and TCRdb retains in-frame clones only, with some absent. The sample carries over 350,000 clones, 90% to 95% recorded once. The sample comprised PBMCs or T cells enriched from blood (not recorded which). All receptors come from a woman in her 40s who had been exposed to COVID-19.

The chain employs TRBV12-3 or TRBV12-4 and TRBJ2-7, with D possibly TRBD1 on 5 matching bases. The CDR3 sequence is 13 residues long. V lost 4 bases, J lost 2 bases, and 9 bases lay in between. CDR3 residues: CASSWGLTYEQYF. In DNA form, the CDR3 reads TGTGCCAGCAGTTGGGGCCTTACCTACGAGCAGTACTTC.

The rearrangement links TRBV30 to TRBJ1-6, with D possibly matching TRBD1 (6 bases). Between the trimmed V and J ends, which lost 5 bases and 9 bases, there was a span of 20 bases. CDR1 is GTSNPN, CDR2 SVGIG, per germline (reference sequence). This CDR3 contains 15 residues. CDR3 bases: TGTGCCTGGGGCCGGGGGGCATCCCTTGGTTCACCCCTCCACTTT. As protein: CAWGRGASLGSPLHF.

The chain carries TRBV11-2 and TRBJ1-2, with 8 positions matching TRBD1. The V gene's germline CDR1 is SGHAT and CDR2 FQNNGV. After removal of 0 bases from V and 0 bases from J, the junction contained 3 bases not matched to a gene. The CDR3 has 16 amino acids. CDR3 residues: CASSLEGQASNYGYTF. DNA for the CDR3: TGTGCCAGCAGCTTAGAGGGACAGGCTTCTAACTATGGCTACACCTTC.

The gene calls are TRBV6-1 and TRBJ2-3, with TRBD2 identical over 13 bases. Germline CDR1 and CDR2: MNHNS and SASEGT. V trimming: 4 bases; J trimming: 4 bases; junction bases outside the gene matches: 8. This CDR3 is built from 17 residues. The CDR3 sequence is CASSGLAGGGRADTQYF. The CDR3 nucleotides read TGTGCCAGCAGTGGACTAGCGGGAGGTGGTAGGGCAGATACGCAGTATTTT.

This chain links TRBV5-1 with TRBJ1-4; D ambiguous. Germline-derived CDR1 and CDR2 are SGHRS and YFSETQ. V was trimmed by 5 bases and J by 0 bases, leaving 11 bases between them. CDR3 length: 15 amino acids. CDR3 sequence: CASSSRGSTNEKLFF. Written as DNA, the CDR3 is TGCGCCAGCAGTTCTCGGGGTTCAACTAATGAAAAACTGTTTTTT.

V gene TRBV9 combines with J gene TRBJ2-7; D possibly corresponds to TRBD1 (6 bases). Trimming took off 3 bases at V and 6 bases at J, with 10 bases between the two ends. From germline, CDR1 is SGDLS and CDR2 YYNGEE. This CDR3 spans 12 amino acids. Here the CDR3 DNA reads TGTGCCAGCAGCGGGGTGACAGGCGAGCAGTACTTC. As protein: CASSGVTGEQYF.

This chain links TRBV4-1 with TRBJ1-2; D is unclear. Germline CDR1 and CDR2: MGHRA and YSYEKL. The CDR3 length is 15 residues. The V gene lost 4 bases and the J gene lost 0 bases, with 12 bases spanning the gap. This chain's CDR3 is CASSPSGSSNYGYTF. The CDR3 bases are TGCGCCAGCAGCCCCTCGGGGAGCTCTAACTATGGCTACACCTTC.

V and J are TRBV9 and TRBJ1-1; D call uncertain. The CDR3 is 14 residues long. The V end lost 4 bases, the J end lost 5 bases, and 15 bases lay between the germline ends. The germline V gene has CDR1 SGDLS and CDR2 YYNGEE. The CDR3 nucleotides read TGTGCCAGCAGCCCCCAGGTAAAGAGAACTGAAGCTTTCTTT. Its protein is CASSPQVKRTEAFF.

This chain connects TRBV27 to TRBJ1-5; a weak D match, TRBD1 (6 bases). This CDR3 has 14 amino acids. V was cut by 6 bases and J by 4 bases, with 13 bases left in between. The germline V gene has CDR1 MNHEY and CDR2 SMNVEV (reference sequence). CDR3 nucleotide sequence: TGTGCCAGCAGGACAGGAGGCTTTAATCAGCCCCAGCATTTT. The encoded protein is CASRTGGFNQPQHF.

The rearrangement uses TRBV19 and TRBJ1-2; 9 bases are shared with TRBD1. The CDR3 runs to 15 residues. The J segment lost 5 bases and the V segment lost 1 base, leaving 5 bases of the junction unmatched. Germline CDR1 LNHDA, CDR2 SQIVND (reference sequence). The CDR3 reads CASSIAGTGIYGYTF. CDR3 nucleotides: TGTGCCAGTAGTATAGCTGGGACAGGGATATATGGCTACACCTTC.

J is TRBJ2-3 and V is TRBV7-2; 8 nucleotides line up with TRBD1. Trimming took 5 bases from V and 2 from J; bases not matched to a gene: 6. Germline V gives CDR1 SGHTA, CDR2 FQGNSA. The CDR3 contains 15 residues. The DNA of the CDR3 is TGTGCCAGCAGCCTACAGGGGGTGAACACAGATACGCAGTATTTT. Translating it yields CASSLQGVNTDTQYF.

The chain has TRBV27 and TRBJ1-1, with 10 bases aligning to TRBD1. CDR1 is MNHEY and CDR2 is SMNVEV in the germline V gene (reference sequence). Losses at the gene ends were 6 bases for V and 6 bases for J; bases not matched to a gene: 10. The CDR3 is 15 amino acids. The CDR3 sequence is CASRLKGQGRSEAFF. The CDR3 bases are TGTGCCAGCAGACTTAAGGGACAGGGGAGGTCTGAAGCTTTCTTT.

The J gene is TRBJ1-6, the V gene TRBV15; D is uncertain. CDR3 length: 13 residues. CDR1 and CDR2 from the germline V gene are LNHNV and YYDKDF (reference sequence). Deletions cut 6 bases from V and 7 bases from J, with 10 bases between. The CDR3, as DNA: TGTGCCACCAGACGTCTCTACAATTCACCCCTCCACTTT. Its translation is CATRRLYNSPLHF. The entire variable domain, with the rest obtained from reference TRBV15 and TRBJ1-6, is as follows: DAMVIQNPRYQVTQFGKPVTLSCSQTLNHNVMYWYQQKSSQAPKLLFHYYDKDFNNEADTPDNFQSRRPNTSFCFLDIRSPGLGDTAMYLCATRRLYNSPLHFGNGTRLTVT.

This clone was counted a few times. V and J are TRBV5-1 and TRBJ1-6; D unclear. Germline-derived CDR1 and CDR2 are SGHRS and YFSETQ. Trimming cost V 0 bases and J 0 bases, with 7 bases left between them. CDR3 size: 16 residues. Written as DNA, the CDR3 is TGCGCCAGCAGCTTGGGAGGGAGCTCCTATAATTCACCCCTCCACTTT. It specifies CASSLGGSSYNSPLHF.

This clone has only one observation. The rearrangement joins TRBV19 to TRBJ1-2, with 7 bases aligning to TRBD1. This CDR3 is built from 14 residues. The V gene's germline CDR1 is LNHDA and CDR2 SQIVND (reference sequence). J was trimmed by 13 bases and V by 2 bases; bases with no gene match: 13. The CDR3 coding sequence is TGTGCCAGTAGTATACGGGACAGTCCTATGGCAGCCACCTTC. Its protein product is CASSIRDSPMAATF. Drawing the rest from reference TRBV19 and TRBJ1-2, the complete variable domain is DGGITQSPKYLFRKEGQNVTLSCEQNLNHDAMYWYRQDPGQGLRLIYYSQIVNDFQKGDIAEGYSVSREKKESFPLTVTSAQKNPTAFYLCASSIRDSPMAATFGSGTRLTVV.

The chain combines TRBV30 with TRBJ1-2; TRBD1 agrees at 8 bases. This CDR3 has 17 residues. From germline, CDR1 is GTSNPN and CDR2 SVGIG (reference sequence). After removal of 3 bases from V and 8 bases from J, the junction contained 20 bases not matched to a gene. CDR3 amino acids: CAWSRDSTGALYEGYTF. In nucleotides, the CDR3 is TGTGCCTGGAGCAGGGACTCGACAGGGGCGTTATATGAGGGCTACACCTTC.

The rearrangement uses TRBV25-1 and TRBJ2-7, with 12 bases fitting TRBD1. The CDR3 extends over 15 amino acids. J gave up 3 bases and V 3 bases, and 3 bases lay outside the gene matches. The germline V gene has CDR1 MGHDK and CDR2 SYGVNS. Here the CDR3 reads CASSDRDRGLYEQYF. CDR3 nucleotides: TGTGCCAGCAGTGACCGGGACAGGGGGCTCTACGAGCAGTACTTC.

The V and J genes are TRBV5-4 and TRBJ1-2; TRBD1 aligns across 10 bases. With V trimmed by 0 bases and J by 4 bases, 6 bases remained unmatched. The CDR3 has 16 residues. The germline V gene encodes CDR1 SGHNT and CDR2 YYREEE (reference sequence). This chain's CDR3 is CASSLASGTGVYGYTF. Written as DNA, the CDR3 is TGTGCCAGCAGCTTGGCCTCCGGGACAGGGGTCTATGGCTACACCTTC.

The chain is built from TRBV30 and TRBJ2-7; a weak D match, TRBD1 (6 bases). This CDR3 has 15 amino acids. Germline CDR1 GTSNPN, CDR2 SVGIG (reference sequence). V was clipped by 2 bases and J by 6 bases, with 20 bases between them. The CDR3, as DNA: TGTGCCTGGAGTTTGATCGGGACACGAGGGATCGAGCAGTACTTC. Translation: CAWSLIGTRGIEQYF.

This rearrangement joins TRBV12-3 or TRBV12-4 to TRBJ1-1; 7 bases fit TRBD1. There are 13 residues in the CDR3. The V and J ends lost 5 bases and 2 bases, in that order; junction bases with no gene match: 2. CDR3 sequence (DNA): TGTGCCAGCAGTAACAGGGGAAACACTGAAGCTTTCTTT. Its protein is CASSNRGNTEAFF.

The J gene is TRBJ2-4, the V gene TRBV6-2 or TRBV6-3; D not resolved. The V end lost 2 bases, the J end lost 0 bases, and 5 bases lay between the germline ends. Germline V gene data show CDR1 as MNHEY and CDR2 as SVGEGT. The CDR3 consists of 14 residues. The CDR3 is CASSYTVAKNIQYF. In DNA form, the CDR3 reads TGTGCCAGCAGTTACACGGTAGCCAAAAACATTCAGTACTTC.